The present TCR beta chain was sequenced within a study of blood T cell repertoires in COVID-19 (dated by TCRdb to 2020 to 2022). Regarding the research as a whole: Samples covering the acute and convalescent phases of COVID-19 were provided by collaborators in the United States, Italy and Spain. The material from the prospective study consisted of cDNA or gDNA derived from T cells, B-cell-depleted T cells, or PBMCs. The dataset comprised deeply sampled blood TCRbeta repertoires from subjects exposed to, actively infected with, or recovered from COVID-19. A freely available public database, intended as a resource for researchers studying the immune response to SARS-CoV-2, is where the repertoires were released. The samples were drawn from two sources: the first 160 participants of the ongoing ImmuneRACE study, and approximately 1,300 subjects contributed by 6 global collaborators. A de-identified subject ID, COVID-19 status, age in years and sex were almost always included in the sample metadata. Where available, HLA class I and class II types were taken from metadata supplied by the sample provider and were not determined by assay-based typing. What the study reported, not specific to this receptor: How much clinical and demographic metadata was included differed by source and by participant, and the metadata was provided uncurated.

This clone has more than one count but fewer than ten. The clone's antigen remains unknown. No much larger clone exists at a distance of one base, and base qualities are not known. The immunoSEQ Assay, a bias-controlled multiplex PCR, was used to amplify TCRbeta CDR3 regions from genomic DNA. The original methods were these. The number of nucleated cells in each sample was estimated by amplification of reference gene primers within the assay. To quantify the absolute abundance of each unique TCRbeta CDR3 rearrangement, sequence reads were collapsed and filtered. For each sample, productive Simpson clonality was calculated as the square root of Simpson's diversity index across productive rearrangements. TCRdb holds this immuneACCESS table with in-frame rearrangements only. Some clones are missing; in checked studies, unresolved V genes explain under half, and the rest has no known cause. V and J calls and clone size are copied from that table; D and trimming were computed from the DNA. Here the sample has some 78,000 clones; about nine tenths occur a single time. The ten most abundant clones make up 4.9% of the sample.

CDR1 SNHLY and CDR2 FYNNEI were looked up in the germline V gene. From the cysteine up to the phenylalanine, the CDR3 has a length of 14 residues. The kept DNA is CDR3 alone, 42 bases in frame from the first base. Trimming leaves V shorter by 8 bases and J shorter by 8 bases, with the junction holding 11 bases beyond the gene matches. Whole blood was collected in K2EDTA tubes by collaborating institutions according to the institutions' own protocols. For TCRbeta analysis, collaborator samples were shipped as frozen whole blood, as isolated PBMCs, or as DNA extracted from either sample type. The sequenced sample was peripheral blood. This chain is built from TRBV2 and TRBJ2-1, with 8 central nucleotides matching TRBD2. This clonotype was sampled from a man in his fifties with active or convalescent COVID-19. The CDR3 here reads CASVPSAGGYEQFF. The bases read TGTGCCAGCGTCCCTAGCGCGGGGGGCTATGAGCAGTTCTTC.